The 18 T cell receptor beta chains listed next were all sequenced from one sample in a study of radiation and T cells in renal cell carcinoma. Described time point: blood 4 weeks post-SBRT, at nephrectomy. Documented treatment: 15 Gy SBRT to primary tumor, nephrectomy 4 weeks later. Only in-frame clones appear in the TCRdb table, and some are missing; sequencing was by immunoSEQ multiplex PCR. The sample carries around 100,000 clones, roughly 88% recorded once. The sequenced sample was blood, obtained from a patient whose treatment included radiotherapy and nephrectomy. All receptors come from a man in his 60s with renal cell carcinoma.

CDR3 DNA sequence: TGTGCCAGCAGCTCCTCAACCCGGGACAGGGGTTTTGGTCAGCCCCAGCATTTT. This codes for CASSSSTRDRGFGQPQHF. The chain recombines TRBV7-8 with TRBJ1-5, with TRBD1 matching over 10 bases. The germline gives CDR1 SGHVS, CDR2 FQNEAQ. V lost 4 bases and J lost 6; bases outside the gene matches: 15. The CDR3 spans 18 residues.

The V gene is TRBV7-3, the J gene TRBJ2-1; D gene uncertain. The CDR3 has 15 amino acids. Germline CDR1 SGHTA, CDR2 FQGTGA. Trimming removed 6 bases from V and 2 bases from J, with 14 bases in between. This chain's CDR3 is CASSPDGRPYNEQFF. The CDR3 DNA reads TGTGCCAGCAGTCCCGACGGGCGCCCCTACAATGAGCAGTTCTTC.

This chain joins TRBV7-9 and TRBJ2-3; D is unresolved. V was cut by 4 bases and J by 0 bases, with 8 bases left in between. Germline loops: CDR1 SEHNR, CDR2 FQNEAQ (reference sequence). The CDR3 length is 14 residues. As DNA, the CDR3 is TGTGCCAGCAGCTCCTCGTCTAGCACAGATACGCAGTATTTT. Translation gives CASSSSSSTDTQYF.

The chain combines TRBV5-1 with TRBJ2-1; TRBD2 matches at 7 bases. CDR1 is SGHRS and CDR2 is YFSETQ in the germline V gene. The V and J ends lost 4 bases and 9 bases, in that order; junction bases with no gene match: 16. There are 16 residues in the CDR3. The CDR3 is CASSAASGWGDGEQFF. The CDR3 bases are TGCGCCAGCAGCGCGGCTAGCGGATGGGGGGATGGTGAGCAGTTCTTC.

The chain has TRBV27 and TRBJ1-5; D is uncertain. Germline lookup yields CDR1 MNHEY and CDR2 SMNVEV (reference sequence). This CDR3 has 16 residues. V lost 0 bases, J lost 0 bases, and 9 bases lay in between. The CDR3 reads CASSLSPGYSNQPQHF. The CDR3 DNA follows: TGTGCCAGCAGTTTATCGCCGGGGTATAGCAATCAGCCCCAGCATTTT.

The CDR3 DNA reads as TGTGCCAGCAGTTTGGACAGCTACGAGCAGTACTTC. Encoded protein: CASSLDSYEQYF. The gene calls are TRBV6-5 and TRBJ2-7; a possible D gene is TRBD1 (6 bases). This CDR3 spans 12 amino acids. The germline V and J ends were trimmed by 4 bases and 3 bases, with 7 bases remaining between them. CDR1 and CDR2 from the germline V gene are MNHEY and SVGAGI.

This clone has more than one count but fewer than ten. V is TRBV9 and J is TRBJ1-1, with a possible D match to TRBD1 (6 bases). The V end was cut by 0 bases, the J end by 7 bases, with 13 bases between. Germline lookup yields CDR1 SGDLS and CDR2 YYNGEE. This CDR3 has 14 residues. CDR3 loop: CASSVGSDRLEAFF. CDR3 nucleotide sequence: TGTGCCAGCAGCGTAGGTTCGGACAGACTTGAAGCTTTCTTT.

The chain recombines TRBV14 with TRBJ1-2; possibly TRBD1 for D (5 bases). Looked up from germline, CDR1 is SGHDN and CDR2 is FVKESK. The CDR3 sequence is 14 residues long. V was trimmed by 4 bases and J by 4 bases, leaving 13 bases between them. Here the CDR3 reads CASSRPPGGYGYTF. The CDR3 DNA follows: TGTGCCAGCAGCCGCCCACCTGGGGGCTATGGCTACACCTTC.

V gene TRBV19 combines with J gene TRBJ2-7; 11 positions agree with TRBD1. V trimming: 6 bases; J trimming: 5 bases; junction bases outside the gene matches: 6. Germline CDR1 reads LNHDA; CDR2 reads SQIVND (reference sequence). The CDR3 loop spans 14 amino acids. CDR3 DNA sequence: TGTGCCAGTAGGTCGGACAGGGGGCGGGACGAGCAGTACTTC. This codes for CASRSDRGRDEQYF.

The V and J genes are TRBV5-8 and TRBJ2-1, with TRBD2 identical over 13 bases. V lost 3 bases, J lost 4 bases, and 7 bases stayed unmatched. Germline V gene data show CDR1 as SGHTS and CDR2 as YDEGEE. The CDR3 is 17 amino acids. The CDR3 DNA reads TGTGCCAGCAGCTCACGAGGACTAGCGGGAGTATACAATGAGCAGTTCTTC. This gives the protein CASSSRGLAGVYNEQFF.

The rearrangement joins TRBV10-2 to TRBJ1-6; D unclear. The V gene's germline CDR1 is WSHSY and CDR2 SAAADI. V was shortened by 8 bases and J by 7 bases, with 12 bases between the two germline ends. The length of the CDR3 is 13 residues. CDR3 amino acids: CASQRGRNSPLHF. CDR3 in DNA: TGCGCCAGCCAAAGAGGGAGGAATTCACCCCTCCACTTT.

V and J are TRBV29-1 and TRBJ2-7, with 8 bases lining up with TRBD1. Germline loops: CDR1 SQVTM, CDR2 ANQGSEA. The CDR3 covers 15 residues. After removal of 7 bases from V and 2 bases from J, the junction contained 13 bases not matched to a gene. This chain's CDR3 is CSASDRARTTYEQYF. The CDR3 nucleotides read TGCAGCGCATCGGACAGGGCCCGCACCACCTACGAGCAGTACTTC.

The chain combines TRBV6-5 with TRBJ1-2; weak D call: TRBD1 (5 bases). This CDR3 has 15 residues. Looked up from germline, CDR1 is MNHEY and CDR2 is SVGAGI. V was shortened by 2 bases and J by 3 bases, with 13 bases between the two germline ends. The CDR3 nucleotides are TGTGCCAGCAGTTACGGAAGAGGGGAAGACTATGGCTACACCTTC. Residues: CASSYGRGEDYGYTF.

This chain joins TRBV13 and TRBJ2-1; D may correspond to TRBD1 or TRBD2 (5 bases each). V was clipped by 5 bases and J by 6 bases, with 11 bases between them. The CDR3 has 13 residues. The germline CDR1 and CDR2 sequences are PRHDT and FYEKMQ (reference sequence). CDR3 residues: CASSHGGGNEQFF. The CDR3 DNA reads TGTGCCAGCAGCCATGGTGGGGGCAATGAGCAGTTCTTC.

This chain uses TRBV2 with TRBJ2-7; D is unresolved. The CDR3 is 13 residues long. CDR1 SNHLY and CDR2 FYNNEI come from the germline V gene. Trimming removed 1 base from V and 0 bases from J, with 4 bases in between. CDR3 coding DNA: TGTGCCAGCAGTGAAGTTACCTCCTACGAGCAGTACTTC. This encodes CASSEVTSYEQYF.

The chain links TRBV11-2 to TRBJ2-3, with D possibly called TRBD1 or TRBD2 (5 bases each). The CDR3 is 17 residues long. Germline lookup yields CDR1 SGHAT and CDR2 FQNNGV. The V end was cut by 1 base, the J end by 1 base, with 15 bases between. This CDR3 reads CASSLAGTAEGTDTQYF. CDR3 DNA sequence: TGTGCCAGCAGCTTAGCGGGGACCGCTGAGGGCACAGATACGCAGTATTTT. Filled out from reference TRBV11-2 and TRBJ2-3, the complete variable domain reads EAGVAQSPRYKIIEKRQSVAFWCNPISGHATLYWYQQILGQGPKLLIQFQNNGVVDDSQLPKDRFSAERLKGVDSTLKIQPAKLEDSAVYLCASSLAGTAEGTDTQYFGPGTRLTVL.

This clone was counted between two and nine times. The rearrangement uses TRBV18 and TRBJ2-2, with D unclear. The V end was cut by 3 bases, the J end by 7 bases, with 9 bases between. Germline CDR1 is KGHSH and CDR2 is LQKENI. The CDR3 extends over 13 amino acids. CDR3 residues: CASSPEGYGELFF. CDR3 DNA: TGTGCCAGCTCACCTGAAGGGTACGGGGAGCTGTTTTTT.

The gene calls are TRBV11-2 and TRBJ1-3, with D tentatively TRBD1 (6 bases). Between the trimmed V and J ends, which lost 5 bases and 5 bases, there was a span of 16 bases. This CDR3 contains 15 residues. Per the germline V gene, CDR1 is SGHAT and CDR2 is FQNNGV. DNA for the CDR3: TGTGCCAGCAGCCCTTTGGGGGGGCTAAGAAACACCATATATTTT. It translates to CASSPLGGLRNTIYF.